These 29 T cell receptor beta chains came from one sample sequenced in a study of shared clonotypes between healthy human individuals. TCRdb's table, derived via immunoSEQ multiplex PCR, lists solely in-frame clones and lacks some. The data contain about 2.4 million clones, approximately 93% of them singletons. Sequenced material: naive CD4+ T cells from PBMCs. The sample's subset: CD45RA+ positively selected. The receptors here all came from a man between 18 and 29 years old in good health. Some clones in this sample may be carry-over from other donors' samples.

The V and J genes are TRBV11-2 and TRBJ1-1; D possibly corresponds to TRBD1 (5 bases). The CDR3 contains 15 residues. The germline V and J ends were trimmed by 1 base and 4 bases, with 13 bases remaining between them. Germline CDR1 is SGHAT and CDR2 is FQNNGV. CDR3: CASSLALGLGTEAFF. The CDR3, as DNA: TGTGCCAGCAGCTTAGCTCTGGGGCTGGGCACTGAAGCTTTCTTT.

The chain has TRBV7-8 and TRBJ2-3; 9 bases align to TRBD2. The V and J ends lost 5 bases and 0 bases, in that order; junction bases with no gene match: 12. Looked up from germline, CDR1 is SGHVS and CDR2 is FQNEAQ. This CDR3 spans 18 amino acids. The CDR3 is CASSPGTASGASTDTQYF. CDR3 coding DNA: TGTGCCAGCAGCCCAGGGACGGCTAGCGGGGCTAGCACAGATACGCAGTATTTT.

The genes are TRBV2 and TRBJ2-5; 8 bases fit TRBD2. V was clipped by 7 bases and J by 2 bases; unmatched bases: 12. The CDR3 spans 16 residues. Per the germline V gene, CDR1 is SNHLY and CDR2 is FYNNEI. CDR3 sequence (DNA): TGTGCCAGCATTAACGGATTAGCGGGGTCACAAGAGACCCAGTACTTC. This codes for CASINGLAGSQETQYF.

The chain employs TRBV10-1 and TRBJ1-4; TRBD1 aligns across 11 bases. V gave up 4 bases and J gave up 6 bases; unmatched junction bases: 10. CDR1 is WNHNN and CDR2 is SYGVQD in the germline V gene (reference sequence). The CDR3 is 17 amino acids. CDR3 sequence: CASSANLGQGGYEKLFF. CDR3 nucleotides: TGCGCCAGCAGTGCCAACCTGGGACAGGGGGGTTATGAAAAACTGTTTTTT.

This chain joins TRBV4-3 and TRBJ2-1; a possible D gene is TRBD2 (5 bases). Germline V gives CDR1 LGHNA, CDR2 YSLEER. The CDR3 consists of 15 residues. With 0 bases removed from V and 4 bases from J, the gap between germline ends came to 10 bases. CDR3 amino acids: CASSQDELVYNEQFF. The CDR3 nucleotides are TGCGCCAGCAGCCAAGATGAACTAGTATACAATGAGCAGTTCTTC.

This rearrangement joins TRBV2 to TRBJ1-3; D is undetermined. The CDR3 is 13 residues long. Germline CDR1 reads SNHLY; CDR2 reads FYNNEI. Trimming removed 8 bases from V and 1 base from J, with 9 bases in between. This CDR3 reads CASRGHSGNTIYF. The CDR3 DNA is TGTGCCAGCCGAGGCCATTCTGGAAACACCATATATTTT.

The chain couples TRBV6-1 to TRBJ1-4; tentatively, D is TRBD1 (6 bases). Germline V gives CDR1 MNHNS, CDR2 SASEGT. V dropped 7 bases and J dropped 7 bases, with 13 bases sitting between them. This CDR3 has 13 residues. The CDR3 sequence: CASTRGASEKLFF. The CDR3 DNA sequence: TGTGCCAGCACGAGGGGGGCGAGTGAAAAACTGTTTTTT.

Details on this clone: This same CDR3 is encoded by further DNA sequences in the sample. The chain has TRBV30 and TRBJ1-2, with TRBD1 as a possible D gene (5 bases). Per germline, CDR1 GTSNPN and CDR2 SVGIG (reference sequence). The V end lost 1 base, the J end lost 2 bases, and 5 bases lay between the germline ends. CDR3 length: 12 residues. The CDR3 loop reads CAWSGGNYGYTF. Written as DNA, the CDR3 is TGTGCCTGGAGTGGGGGGAACTATGGCTACACCTTC.

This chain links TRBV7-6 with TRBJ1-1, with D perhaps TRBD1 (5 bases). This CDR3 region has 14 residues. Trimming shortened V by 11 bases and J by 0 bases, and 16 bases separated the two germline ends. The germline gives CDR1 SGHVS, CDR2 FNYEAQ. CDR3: CASYPDSLNTEAFF. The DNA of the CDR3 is TGTGCCTCCTATCCCGACAGCTTGAACACTGAAGCTTTCTTT.

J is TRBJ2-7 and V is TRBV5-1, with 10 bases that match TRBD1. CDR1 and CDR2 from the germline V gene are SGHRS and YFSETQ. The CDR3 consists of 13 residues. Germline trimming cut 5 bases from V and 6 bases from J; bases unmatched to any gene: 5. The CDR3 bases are TGCGCCAGCAGACAGGACAGGGGGTTCGAGCAGTACTTC. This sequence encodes CASRQDRGFEQYF.

The CDR3 DNA is TGTGCCAGCAGTGAGTCGGCTAGCGGACCCTACAATGAGCAGTTCTTC. It codes for CASSESASGPYNEQFF. This chain uses TRBV2 with TRBJ2-1; 7 nucleotides line up with TRBD2. CDR1 SNHLY and CDR2 FYNNEI come from the germline V gene. CDR3 length equals 16 residues. V was clipped by 3 bases and J by 2 bases; unmatched bases: 7.

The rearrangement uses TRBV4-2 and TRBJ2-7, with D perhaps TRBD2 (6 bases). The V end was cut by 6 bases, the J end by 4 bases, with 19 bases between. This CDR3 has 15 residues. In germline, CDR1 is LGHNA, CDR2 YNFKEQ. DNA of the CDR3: TGTGCCAGCAGAGATAGCGGTTCGGACTTATACGAGCAGTACTTC. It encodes CASRDSGSDLYEQYF.

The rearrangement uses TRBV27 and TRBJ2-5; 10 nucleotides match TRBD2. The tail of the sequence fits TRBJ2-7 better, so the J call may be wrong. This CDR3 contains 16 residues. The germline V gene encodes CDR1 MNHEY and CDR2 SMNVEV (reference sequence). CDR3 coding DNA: TGTGCCAGCAGGGCCTCGATAGCGGGAGGTTCCTACGAGCAGTACTTC. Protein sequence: CASRASIAGGSYEQYF.

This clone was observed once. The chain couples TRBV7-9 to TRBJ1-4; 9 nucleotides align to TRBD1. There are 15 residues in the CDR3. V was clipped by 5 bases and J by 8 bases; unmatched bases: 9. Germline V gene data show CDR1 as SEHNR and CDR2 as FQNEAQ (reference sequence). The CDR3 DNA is TGTGCCAGCAGCAATTCGGACAGGGGTAGAGAAAAACTGTTTTTT. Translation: CASSNSDRGREKLFF.

The CDR3 sequence: CASTYTRDQGYGYTF. DNA for the CDR3: TGTGCCAGCACCTACACCCGGGACCAGGGCTATGGCTACACCTTC. V gene TRBV2 combines with J gene TRBJ1-2; a possible D gene is TRBD1 (5 bases). The V end lost 7 bases, the J end lost 4 bases, and 19 bases lay between the germline ends. This CDR3 spans 15 amino acids. The germline gives CDR1 SNHLY, CDR2 FYNNEI.

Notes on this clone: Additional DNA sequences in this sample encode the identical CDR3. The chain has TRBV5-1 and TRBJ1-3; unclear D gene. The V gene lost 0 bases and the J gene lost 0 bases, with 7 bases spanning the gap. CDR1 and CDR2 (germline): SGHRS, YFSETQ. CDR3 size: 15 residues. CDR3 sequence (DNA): TGCGCCAGCAGCTTGGAAGGCTTCTCTGGAAACACCATATATTTT. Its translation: CASSLEGFSGNTIYF. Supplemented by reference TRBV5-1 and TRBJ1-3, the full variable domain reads KAGVTQTPRYLIKTRGQQVTLSCSPISGHRSVSWYQQTPGQGLQFLFEYFSETQRNKGNFPGRFSGRQFSNSRSEMNVSTLELGDSALYLCASSLEGFSGNTIYFGEGSWLTVV.

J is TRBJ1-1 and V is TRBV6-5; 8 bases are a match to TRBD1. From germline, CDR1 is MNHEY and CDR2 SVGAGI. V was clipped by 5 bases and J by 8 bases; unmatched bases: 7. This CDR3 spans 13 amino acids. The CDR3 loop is CASSTSAGGEAFF. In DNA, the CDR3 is TGTGCCAGCAGTACCTCCGCAGGGGGCGAAGCTTTCTTT.

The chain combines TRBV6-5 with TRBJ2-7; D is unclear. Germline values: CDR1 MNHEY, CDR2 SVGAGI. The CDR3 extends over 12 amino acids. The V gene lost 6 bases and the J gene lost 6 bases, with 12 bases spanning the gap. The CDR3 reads CASRDAQGEQYF. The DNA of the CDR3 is TGTGCCAGCAGAGACGCCCAAGGCGAGCAGTACTTC.

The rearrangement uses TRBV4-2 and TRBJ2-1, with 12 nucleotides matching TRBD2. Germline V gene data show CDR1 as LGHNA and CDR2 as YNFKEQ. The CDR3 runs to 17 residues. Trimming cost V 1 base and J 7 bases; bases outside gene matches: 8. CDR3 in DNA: TGTGCCAGCAGCCAAGCAACTAGCGGGAGGTGGAGAAATGAGCAGTTCTTC. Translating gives CASSQATSGRWRNEQFF.

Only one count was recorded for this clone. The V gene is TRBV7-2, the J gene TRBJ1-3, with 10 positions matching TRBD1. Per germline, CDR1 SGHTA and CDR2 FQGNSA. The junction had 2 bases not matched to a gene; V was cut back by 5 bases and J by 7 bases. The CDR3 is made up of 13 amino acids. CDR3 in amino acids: CASSDRGRNTIYF. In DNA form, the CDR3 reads TGTGCCAGCAGCGACAGGGGGCGCAACACCATATATTTT.

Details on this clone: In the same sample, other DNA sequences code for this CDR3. The CDR3 region has the DNA TGTGCCAGCAGCTTTGGGAACACTGAAGCTTTCTTT. This sequence encodes CASSFGNTEAFF. The chain recombines TRBV28 with TRBJ1-1; D gene unclear. Germline CDR1 reads MDHEN; CDR2 reads SYDVKM. The V end lost 6 bases, the J end lost 1 base, and 6 bases lay between the germline ends. CDR3 length: 12 residues. The whole variable domain, remainder taken from reference TRBV28 and TRBJ1-1, is DVKVTQSSRYLVKRTGEKVFLECVQDMDHENMFWYRQDPGLGLRLIYFSYDVKMKEKGDIPEGYSVSREKKERFSLILESASTNQTSMYLCASSFGNTEAFFGQGTRLTVV.

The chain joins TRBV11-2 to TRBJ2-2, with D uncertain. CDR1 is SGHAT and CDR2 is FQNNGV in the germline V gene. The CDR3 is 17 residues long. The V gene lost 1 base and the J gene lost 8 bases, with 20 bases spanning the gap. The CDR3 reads CASSLAGRTGFGGELFF. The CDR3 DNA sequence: TGTGCCAGCAGCTTAGCCGGACGGACCGGGTTCGGAGGGGAGCTGTTTTTT.

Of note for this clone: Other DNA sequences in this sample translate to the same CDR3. The CDR3 DNA is TGTGCCAGCAGTTCTGACGGGGGCACAGATACGCAGTATTTT. Protein sequence: CASSSDGGTDTQYF. The chain links TRBV2 to TRBJ2-3; tentatively, D is TRBD2 (5 bases). Trimming removed 5 bases at V and 1 base at J, with 10 bases between. The germline gives CDR1 SNHLY, CDR2 FYNNEI. The CDR3 spans 14 residues.

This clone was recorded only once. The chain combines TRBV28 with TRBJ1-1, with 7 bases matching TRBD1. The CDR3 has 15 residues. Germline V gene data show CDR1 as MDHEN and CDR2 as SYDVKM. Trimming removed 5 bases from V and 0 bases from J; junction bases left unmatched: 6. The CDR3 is CASSQTTGMNTEAFF. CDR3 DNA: TGTGCCAGCAGTCAGACGACAGGGATGAACACTGAAGCTTTCTTT.

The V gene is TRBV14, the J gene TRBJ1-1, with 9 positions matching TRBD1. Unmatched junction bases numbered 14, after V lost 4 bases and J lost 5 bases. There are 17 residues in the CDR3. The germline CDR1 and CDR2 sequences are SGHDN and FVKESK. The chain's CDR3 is CASSPTPNRGRGTEAFF. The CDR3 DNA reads TGTGCCAGCAGCCCTACACCAAACAGGGGGCGGGGTACTGAAGCTTTCTTT.

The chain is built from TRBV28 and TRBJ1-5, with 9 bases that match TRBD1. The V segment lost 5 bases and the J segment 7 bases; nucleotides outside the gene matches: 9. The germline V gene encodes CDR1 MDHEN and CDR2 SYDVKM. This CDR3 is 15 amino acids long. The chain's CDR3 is CASSPGTGLWQPQHF. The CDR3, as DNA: TGTGCCAGCAGTCCCGGGACAGGGTTATGGCAGCCCCAGCATTTT.

The CDR3 region is CASSQRDRGLEKLFF. DNA of the CDR3: TGTGCCAGCAGCCAAAGGGACAGGGGGTTGGAAAAACTGTTTTTT. The chain joins TRBV5-4 to TRBJ1-4, with 11 bases identical to TRBD1. The length of the CDR3 is 15 residues. Germline V gene lookup returns CDR1 SGHNT and CDR2 YYREEE (reference sequence). With V trimmed by 4 bases and J by 8 bases, 7 bases remained unmatched.

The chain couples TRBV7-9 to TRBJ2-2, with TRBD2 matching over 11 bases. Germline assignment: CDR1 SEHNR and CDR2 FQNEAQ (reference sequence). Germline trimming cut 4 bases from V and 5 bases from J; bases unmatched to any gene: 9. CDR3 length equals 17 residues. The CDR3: CASSWASGRPLTGELFF. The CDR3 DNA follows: TGTGCCAGCAGCTGGGCTAGCGGGAGGCCCTTGACCGGGGAGCTGTTTTTT.

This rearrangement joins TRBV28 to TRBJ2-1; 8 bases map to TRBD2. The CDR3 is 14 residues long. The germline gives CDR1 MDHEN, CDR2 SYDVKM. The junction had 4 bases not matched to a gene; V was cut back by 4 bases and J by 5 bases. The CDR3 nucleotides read TGTGCCAGCAGTTCTGGACTAGCAAACAATGAGCAGTTCTTC. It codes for CASSSGLANNEQFF.